This T cell receptor beta chain originates from a study of tumor-infiltrating lymphocytes in primary liver carcinoma. Study-wide background: Between roughly 4.2 and 10 cm across, the tumors were all of stage T1-T3 N0M0. Samples had roughly 3.65 to 8 million productive TCRbeta reads, comparable between tissue types.

This clonotype came up a few times. With a constant-region primer, TCR beta cDNA was made from 450 to 550 ng of total RNA. Employing slightly modified ARM-PCR, three nested multiplex PCR rounds were run, and these gave rise to the TCR beta libraries. The first two PCR rounds, approximately 10 cycles each, used TRBV1-TRBV30 forward primers and a C-beta reverse primer. Each CDR3 protein gets one entry after TCRdb re-called the multiplex PCR reads with MiXCR. Among 310,000 or so distinct CDR3 sequences listed, 50% to 75% were seen once. Unsorted whole blood supplied the blood RNA, and germline DNA was isolated too. Among the patients, all had chronic HBV infection and none had been treated. Germline-derived CDR1 and CDR2 are MGHRA and YSYEKL. CDR3 length: 17 amino acids. V lost 1 base and J 2 bases, leaving 18 bases between the germline ends.

The genes are TRBV4-1 and TRBJ2-7, with a possible D match to TRBD2 (6 bases). The clonotype comes from a woman younger than 45 with primary liver carcinoma and hepatitis B virus infection. Sequencing was performed on peripheral blood. CDR3 nucleotides: TGCGCCAGCAGCCAAGGGGGCGGGAATCTTCCCCCCTACGAGCAGTACTTC. Its translation is CASSQGGGNLPPYEQYF.